This T cell receptor beta chain derives from a study of blood T cells in healthy people across ages. Combining a sample-barcoded 5' primer with a J-beta primer mix, a second PCR ran for roughly 7 to 12 cycles. MiXCR, run by TCRdb on the 5' RACE reads, gives a single entry per CDR3 protein. The repertoire holds about 2 million distinct CDR3 sequences, with roughly 49% as singletons. Germline V gene data show CDR1 as SGHTA and CDR2 as FQGTGA. The CDR3 contains 15 residues. The V gene lost 5 bases and the J gene lost 3 bases, with 16 bases spanning the gap. Sequenced sample: blood. The chain combines TRBV7-3 with TRBJ2-5; tentatively, D is TRBD2 (6 bases). The receptor was derived from a woman between 35 and 50 years old in good health. The CDR3 protein is CASSPTGTQEETQYF. In DNA, the CDR3 is TGTGCCAGCAGCCCCACCGGGACTCAGGAAGAGACCCAGTACTTC.